The 2 T cell receptor beta chains below all came from one sample that was sequenced in a study of shared clonotypes between healthy human individuals. Sequencing used immunoSEQ multiplex PCR; TCRdb keeps in-frame clones, though not all of them. The sample shows about 2.5 million clones, 85% to 95% of them seen only once. Specimen: naive CD4+ T cells from PBMCs. Subset given: CD45RA+ positively selected. The receptors derive from a man aged 18 to 29 in good health. Some clones in this sample may be carry-over from other donors' samples.

The J gene is TRBJ2-3, the V gene TRBV7-3, with D perhaps TRBD1 or TRBD2 (7 bases each). CDR3 length equals 17 residues. CDR1 and CDR2 from the germline V gene are SGHTA and FQGTGA. With 4 bases removed from V and 1 base from J, the gap between germline ends came to 18 bases. CDR3 nucleotides: TGTGCCAGCAGCTCCAGGGGGGGAAAGGCGGGCACAGATACGCAGTATTTT. Translating it yields CASSSRGGKAGTDTQYF.

About this clone itself: This sample also contains other DNA sequences that code for the same CDR3. CDR3 coding DNA: TGTGCCAGCAGTACAGGGACCAACTATGGCTACACCTTC. Amino acids: CASSTGTNYGYTF. This chain connects TRBV28 to TRBJ1-2; D might be TRBD1 (6 bases). Germline V gene sequence: CDR1 MDHEN, CDR2 SYDVKM. The V end was cut by 5 bases, the J end by 2 bases, with 9 bases between. The length of the CDR3 is 13 residues.